This T cell receptor beta chain was observed in a study of T cells in localized non-small cell lung cancer. As for this clone: Its antigen remains unidentified.

Using immunoSEQ multiplex PCR, the repertoire was profiled, and TCRdb retains in-frame clones only, with some absent. The repertoire holds 34,000 or so clones, around 93% seen once, with approximately 7.9% in the top ten. The study, taken as a whole, reports: Among the tissues sampled, uninvolved adjacent lung had the highest T cell clonality, above tumor. Appearances in adjacent lung were noted for a median approximately 50 of the top 100 tumor clones. Blood T cell density predicted longer survival; adjacent-lung clonality, shorter. Sequencing involved a lone tumor region, leaving heterogeneity possible.

The CDR3 loop spans 15 amino acids. Germline CDR1 reads MDHEN; CDR2 reads SYDVKM. V lost 9 bases and J lost 0; bases outside the gene matches: 4. This clonotype was sampled from a female donor of 60 years or more with stage I lung adenocarcinoma. The chain carries TRBV28 and TRBJ2-2; 10 nucleotides align to TRBD1. The source was peripheral blood, collected before any cancer treatment. CDR3 in amino acids: CASGQGVTNTGELFF. The CDR3 bases are TGTGCCAGTGGACAGGGGGTAACGAACACCGGGGAGCTGTTTTTT.